The entry that follows covers one T cell receptor beta chain sequence. Its antigen remains unidentified. The sample belongs to a study of cytomegalovirus exposure and HLA in healthy donors. Overall study results and limits: Analysis was carried out at a later point, and it linked a missense DCLRE1C variant to TCR beta V- and J-gene trimming. In vitro testing confirmed a few CMV-associated chains as specific for CMV antigens. Earlier findings revealed that most TCR beta V segments proved productive either about 90% or about 30% of the time. According to a later analysis, most TCR beta chains associated with CMV appeared HLA-restricted.

Unmatched junction bases numbered 5, after V lost 0 bases and J lost 5 bases. Looked up from germline, CDR1 is SGHRS and CDR2 is YFSETQ. This CDR3 is built from 16 residues. The primer mix had 60 Vbeta and 13 Jbeta primers. Generated by immunoSEQ multiplex PCR, the TCRdb table keeps only in-frame clones and is missing some. Of under 150,000 clones listed, roughly 77% were seen once; the top ten hold approximately 2.8%. The sequencing sample was made of PBMCs. This TCR derives from a female donor in good health and CMV-seronegative. V is TRBV5-1 and J is TRBJ1-5; TRBD1 matches at 10 bases. CDR3 protein: CASSLDPTGGHQPQHF. The CDR3 region has the DNA TGCGCCAGCAGCTTGGATCCGACAGGGGGCCATCAGCCCCAGCATTTT.